Each of the 3 T cell receptor beta chains below was sequenced from the same sample in a study of blood T cell repertoires in COVID-19. Profiled with immunoSEQ multiplex PCR; TCRdb holds only in-frame clones, not every one. The sample includes some 190,000 clones, 76% seen only once; the top ten take 8.6%. The sequencing sample was made of peripheral blood. The receptors were sampled from a woman aged 45-65 years with active or convalescent COVID-19.

The V and J genes are TRBV6-6 and TRBJ1-3, with D possibly matching TRBD1 (5 bases). The germline CDR1 and CDR2 sequences are MNHNY and SVGAGI (reference sequence). CDR3 length equals 14 residues. Trimming cost V 7 bases and J 0 bases, with 10 bases left between them. The CDR3, as DNA: TGTGCCAGCATGCGGGGGAGCTCTGGAAACACCATATATTTT. Encoded protein: CASMRGSSGNTIYF.

CDR3 region: CASSQPRGGETQYF. The CDR3, as DNA: TGTGCCAGCAGCCAACCTCGCGGGGGGGAGACCCAGTACTTC. The chain links TRBV7-2 to TRBJ2-5; 8 nucleotides align to TRBD2. The CDR3 loop spans 14 amino acids. J was trimmed by 5 bases and V by 5 bases; bases with no gene match: 7. Per germline, CDR1 SGHTA and CDR2 FQGNSA.

This chain connects TRBV20-1 to TRBJ1-4, with D perhaps matching TRBD1 (5 bases). The germline CDR1 and CDR2 sequences are DFQATT and SNEGSKA (reference sequence). The length of the CDR3 is 13 residues. Trimming left V 3 bases short and J 8 bases short, with 13 bases between. CDR3 coding DNA: TGCAGTGCTAGTGCAGGGAACAACGAAAAACTGTTTTTT. As protein: CSASAGNNEKLFF.